This T cell receptor (beta chain) was obtained from a study of blood T cell repertoires in COVID-19. V gave up 1 base and J gave up 6 bases, with 16 bases separating them. CDR1 is LNHDA, CDR2 SQIVND, per germline (reference sequence). The CDR3 totals 15 residues. Libraries were prepared by immunoSEQ multiplex PCR; TCRdb keeps only in-frame clonotypes and omits some of them. This table has fewer than 350,000 clones, about 89% appearing once. Categorization into cohorts depended on clinical history that participants reported. The sample consisted of PBMCs or T cells enriched from blood (not recorded which). J is TRBJ2-7 and V is TRBV19; D might be TRBD2 (6 bases). The TCR comes from a woman between 40 and 55 years old who had recovered from COVID-19. This chain's CDR3 is CASSIAGGTGSEQYF. In nucleotides, the CDR3 is TGTGCCAGTAGTATAGCCGGGGGAACAGGCTCCGAGCAGTACTTC.